This TCR beta chain was identified in a study of T cell changes during pregnancy in multiple sclerosis. TCRdb keeps only in-frame clones here, not all; method: immunoSEQ multiplex PCR. The table has about 65,000 clones, approximately 92% seen once; the top ten hold around 3.3%. Germline CDR1 MNHNY, CDR2 SVGAGI (reference sequence). V gave up 4 bases and J gave up 3 bases; unmatched junction bases: 6. This CDR3 spans 14 amino acids. V usage is TRBV6-6 and J usage is TRBJ2-7, with 7 bases that match TRBD1. This receptor was obtained from a female donor in good health, enrolled as a control in a pregnancy study. Sequenced here: CD8+ T cells from peripheral blood mononuclear cells, sampled in the third trimester of pregnancy. The CDR3 coding sequence is TGTGCCAGCAGTTCCCCGGGACAGAGCTACGAGCAGTACTTC. Translating it yields CASSSPGQSYEQYF.